What follows are 20 T cell receptor beta chains derived from one specimen sequenced in a study of blood T cell repertoires in COVID-19 (dated by TCRdb to 2020 to 2022). The method behind the library was the immunoSEQ multiplex PCR assay. In TCRdb, the immuneACCESS table is reduced to in-frame sequences with V and J assigned. These tables do not hold every clone; where another copy was compared, an unresolved V gene accounts for under half, and the others remain unexplained. The sample records 120,000 to 150,000 clones, more than 65% of which are singletons. The ten largest clonotypes hold around 13% of the sample. Sequencing was performed on peripheral blood. The receptors originated from a man at least 80 years old with acute or convalescent COVID-19.

The chain is built from TRBV5-1 and TRBJ2-2; 11 bases align to TRBD2. The germline V gene has CDR1 SGHRS and CDR2 YFSETQ. Germline trimming cut 0 bases from V and 2 bases from J; bases unmatched to any gene: 9. The CDR3 spans 19 residues. CDR3 residues: CASSLGRWLAGGNTGELFF. The DNA for the CDR3 is TGCGCCAGCAGCTTGGGTCGCTGGCTAGCGGGGGGCAACACCGGGGAGCTGTTTTTT.

The chain uses TRBV7-9 and TRBJ1-1; a weak D match, TRBD1 (5 bases). Germline CDR1 is SEHNR and CDR2 is FQNEAQ (reference sequence). The CDR3 is 15 amino acids. V shed 7 bases and J shed 4 bases, with 19 bases lying between them. CDR3 in DNA: TGTGCCAGCACCCCACCTAACGTAAGGGGCACTGAAGCTTTCTTT. Its translation is CASTPPNVRGTEAFF.

CDR3 region: CASSQGGGFSYNEQFF. CDR3 nucleotide sequence: TGTGCCAGCAGCCAGGGCGGGGGGTTCTCCTACAATGAGCAGTTCTTC. This rearrangement joins TRBV4-2 to TRBJ2-1; TRBD2 matches at 8 bases. V shed 3 bases and J 0 bases; nucleotides not matched to a gene: 4. Per the germline V gene, CDR1 is LGHNA and CDR2 is YNFKEQ. This CDR3 comprises 16 residues.

The chain is built from TRBV7-9 and TRBJ2-3; no clear D. Germline CDR1 and CDR2: SEHNR and FQNEAQ (reference sequence). The CDR3 is 16 amino acids. Trimming stripped 5 bases from V and 0 bases from J, with 15 bases between. This CDR3 is CASSLWATASTDTQYF. The DNA for the CDR3 is TGTGCCAGCAGCCTCTGGGCCACCGCTAGCACAGATACGCAGTATTTT.

This sequence joins TRBV20-1 and TRBJ1-5; no definite D call. Germline V CDR1 and CDR2: DFQATT, SNEGSKA (reference sequence). The CDR3 consists of 13 residues. Between the trimmed V and J ends, which lost 3 bases and 1 base, there was a span of 7 bases. The chain's CDR3 is CSASRESNQPQHF. Here the CDR3 DNA reads TGCAGTGCTAGTCGGGAGAGCAATCAGCCCCAGCATTTT.

The chain uses TRBV5-6 and TRBJ1-1, with a possible D match to TRBD1 (6 bases). Germline loops: CDR1 SGHDT, CDR2 YYEEEE. This CDR3 has 13 amino acids. V shed 4 bases and J shed 11 bases, with 18 bases lying between them. The CDR3 protein is CASSTNRDMRAFF. The CDR3 coding sequence is TGTGCCAGCAGCACCAACCGGGACATGCGGGCTTTCTTT.

This clone has more than one count but fewer than ten. The genes are TRBV7-3 and TRBJ2-2; D unclear. V lost 4 bases and J 1 base, leaving 10 bases between the germline ends. Germline lookup yields CDR1 SGHTA and CDR2 FQGTGA. The CDR3 loop spans 15 amino acids. CDR3 sequence reads: CASSWATVNTGELFF. CDR3 sequence (DNA): TGTGCCAGCAGCTGGGCCACAGTGAACACCGGGGAGCTGTTTTTT.

The chain carries TRBV19 and TRBJ1-2, with 10 bases fitting TRBD1. V gave up 10 bases and J gave up 3 bases; unmatched junction bases: 17. The length of the CDR3 is 17 residues. Germline V gene sequence: CDR1 LNHDA, CDR2 SQIVND (reference sequence). The CDR3 sequence is CAKPPGTGEGIHYGYTF. CDR3 nucleotide sequence: TGTGCCAAACCCCCCGGGACAGGGGAAGGTATACACTATGGCTACACCTTC.

The chain combines TRBV6-1 with TRBJ2-3; 8 nucleotides match TRBD1. Unmatched junction bases numbered 14, after V lost 3 bases and J lost 0 bases. CDR3 length: 19 amino acids. Germline assignment: CDR1 MNHNS and CDR2 SASEGT. CDR3 in DNA: TGTGCCAGCAGTGATGCAGGGGGCACCCCGTTGTCTAGCACAGATACGCAGTATTTT. This gives the protein CASSDAGGTPLSSTDTQYF.

The chain has TRBV7-6 and TRBJ1-1; unclear D gene. CDR1 and CDR2 (germline): SGHVS, FNYEAQ. There are 13 residues in the CDR3. The V gene lost 1 base and the J gene lost 5 bases, with 8 bases spanning the gap. The CDR3, as DNA: TGTGCCAGCAGCTTAGTTCTAGCGACTGAAGCTTTCTTT. Its protein product is CASSLVLATEAFF.

The V and J genes are TRBV7-2 and TRBJ2-7, with 7 bases that match TRBD1. The V gene's germline CDR1 is SGHTA and CDR2 FQGNSA. With 5 bases clipped from V and 4 bases from J, the junction kept 11 bases outside the gene matches. CDR3 length: 15 amino acids. Here the CDR3 reads CASSPTTGSQYEQYF. The CDR3 nucleotides are TGTGCCAGCAGCCCCACGACAGGGAGTCAGTACGAGCAGTACTTC.

The rearrangement joins TRBV6-5 to TRBJ2-1; D is perhaps TRBD1 (7 bases). V lost 6 bases and J lost 7, with 10 bases in between. CDR1 MNHEY and CDR2 SVGAGI come from the germline V gene. This CDR3 contains 12 residues. CDR3 residues: CASRQGRNEQFF. CDR3 nucleotide sequence: TGTGCCAGCAGACAGGGGAGGAATGAGCAGTTCTTC.

The rearrangement links TRBV28 to TRBJ1-2; D is unresolved. Trimming removed 6 bases at V and 8 bases at J, with 28 bases between. CDR3 length: 17 residues. Germline V gene data show CDR1 as MDHEN and CDR2 as SYDVKM. CDR3 nucleotides: TGTGCCAGCAGACGTCGCTCCCCTGGTGAGGGAACGTGGGGCTACACCTTC. It codes for CASRRRSPGEGTWGYTF.

The rearrangement uses TRBV6-2 or TRBV6-3 and TRBJ1-2; D is unresolved. V lost 2 bases, J lost 1 base, and 14 bases lay in between. Germline CDR1 reads MNHEY; CDR2 reads SVGEGT. The CDR3 extends over 16 amino acids. CDR3 protein: CASSYLRRYNNYGYTF. For the CDR3, the DNA is TGTGCCAGCAGTTACCTGCGGAGATATAATAACTATGGCTACACCTTC.

CDR3 region: CASSRLGGGSPLHF. DNA of the CDR3: TGTGCCAGCAGCCGTTTGGGGGGTGGTTCACCCCTCCACTTT. The chain links TRBV9 to TRBJ1-6; D may be TRBD1 (5 bases). V was clipped by 4 bases and J by 9 bases, with 14 bases between them. CDR3 length: 14 amino acids. Germline V gene data show CDR1 as SGDLS and CDR2 as YYNGEE.

The J gene is TRBJ1-2, the V gene TRBV10-3, with a possible D match to TRBD1 (5 bases). The CDR3 spans 15 residues. V was shortened by 4 bases and J by 7 bases, with 19 bases between the two germline ends. Germline loops: CDR1 ENHRY, CDR2 SYGVKD. DNA of the CDR3: TGTGCCATCAGTGCCCTCGACAGCCCCCCTTTTGGCTACACCTTC. This codes for CAISALDSPPFGYTF.

The chain uses TRBV28 and TRBJ2-7; 9 positions match TRBD1. Losses at the gene ends were 6 bases for V and 2 bases for J; bases not matched to a gene: 11. This CDR3 is built from 16 residues. The germline V gene encodes CDR1 MDHEN and CDR2 SYDVKM. The CDR3 region has the DNA TGTGCCAGCAGCCCACCCGGAGGGACAGGGCCCTACGAGCAGTACTTC. Its protein product is CASSPPGGTGPYEQYF.

This clone was observed a few times. The chain employs TRBV11-2 and TRBJ2-7; weak D call: TRBD1 (6 bases). Germline V lookup: CDR1 SGHAT, CDR2 FQNNGV. The CDR3 is 14 amino acids. V lost 5 bases and J lost 3, with 14 bases in between. The CDR3 spells CASSLAGTSYEQYF. CDR3 DNA: TGTGCCAGCAGCCTAGCCGGGACAAGCTACGAGCAGTACTTC.

The chain links TRBV5-4 to TRBJ2-7, with D possibly being TRBD1 (5 bases). The length of the CDR3 is 15 residues. Per the germline V gene, CDR1 is SGHNT and CDR2 is YYREEE (reference sequence). V dropped 0 bases and J dropped 1 base, with 11 bases sitting between them. The CDR3 region is CASSLAAGLSYEQYF. The CDR3 bases are TGTGCCAGCAGCTTGGCGGCAGGGCTGTCCTACGAGCAGTACTTC. The variable domain in full, completed from reference TRBV5-4 and TRBJ2-7, reads ETGVTQSPTHLIKTRGQQVTLRCSSQSGHNTVSWYQQALGQGPQFIFQYYREEENGRGNFPPRFSGLQFPNYSSELNVNALELDDSALYLCASSLAAGLSYEQYFGPGTRLTVT.

DNA of the CDR3: TGTGCCAGCAGACCTTCGACGGGAAGCACAGATACGCAGTATTTT. Protein: CASRPSTGSTDTQYF. This chain links TRBV7-6 with TRBJ2-3, with a weak D call TRBD2 (5 bases). The CDR3 is made up of 15 amino acids. Germline values: CDR1 SGHVS, CDR2 FNYEAQ. Trimming pared 6 bases from V and 0 bases from J, leaving 13 bases between.